The 32 T cell receptor beta chains below were found in one sample sequenced in a study of beta chain features in type 1 diabetes. The authors reverse transcribed all of the isolated RNA, so sequencing captured expressed TCRB transcripts. The data were produced by immunoSEQ multiplex PCR, yet TCRdb's version contains in-frame clones alone and is incomplete. Among 240,000 or so clones, approximately 20% were seen once, and the ten largest hold less than 0.03%. These receptors have no known antigen. Whole-study results and caveats: Among patients with Type 1 diabetes, TCRB CDR3s were moderately but significantly shorter in every one of the four CD4+ subsets.

Sequenced sample: naive CD4+ T cells from blood. Source of these receptors: a woman aged 40 to 50 with type 1 diabetes.

This clone has just a few counts. Different DNA sequences within this sample yield the same CDR3. The chain joins TRBV28 to TRBJ2-3, with TRBD1 as a possible D gene (5 bases). Looked up from germline, CDR1 is MDHEN and CDR2 is SYDVKM. V lost 2 bases and J 0 bases, leaving 9 bases between the germline ends. This CDR3 region has 15 residues. The CDR3 protein is CASSLGGASTDTQYF. CDR3 DNA sequence: TGTGCCAGCAGTTTAGGTGGGGCTAGCACAGATACGCAGTATTTT.

The chain has TRBV28 and TRBJ1-1; D is unresolved. CDR1 and CDR2 (germline): MDHEN, SYDVKM. The CDR3 covers 12 residues. Trimming cost V 5 bases and J 3 bases, with 7 bases left between them. The DNA of the CDR3 is TGTGCCAGCAGTATGATAGACACTGAAGCTTTCTTT. This sequence encodes CASSMIDTEAFF.

In this sample, this clone turned up a few times. The chain has TRBV19 and TRBJ2-1; D is perhaps TRBD2 (6 bases). Deletions cut 5 bases from V and 9 bases from J, with 17 bases between. The CDR3 has 14 amino acids. From germline, CDR1 is LNHDA and CDR2 SQIVND (reference sequence). The CDR3, as DNA: TGTGCCAGTAGTGCCGTCTTCCGGGAGAGTGAGCAGTTCTTC. Its protein product is CASSAVFRESEQFF.

The rearrangement uses TRBV15 and TRBJ1-5; 7 positions agree with TRBD1. The CDR3 length is 16 residues. The ends lost 0 bases at V and 2 bases at J; junction bases unmatched: 4. CDR1 is LNHNV and CDR2 is YYDKDF in the germline V gene (reference sequence). CDR3 in DNA: TGTGCCACCAGCAGAGATGCAACAGGGGGCAATCAGCCCCAGCATTTT. It is translated as CATSRDATGGNQPQHF.

This chain links TRBV7-9 with TRBJ1-2; maybe TRBD1 (6 bases). Per germline, CDR1 SEHNR and CDR2 FQNEAQ (reference sequence). The length of the CDR3 is 16 residues. The germline V and J ends were trimmed by 5 bases and 5 bases, with 21 bases remaining between them. The CDR3 coding sequence is TGTGCCAGCAGCCATGACAGGAGCGGCCGTCAATATGGCTACACCTTC. Translating gives CASSHDRSGRQYGYTF. Supplemented by reference TRBV7-9 and TRBJ1-2, the full variable domain reads DTGVSQNPRHKITKRGQNVTFRCDPISEHNRLYWYRQTLGQGPEFLTYFQNEAQLEKSRLLSDRFSAERPKGSFSTLEIQRTEQGDSAMYLCASSHDRSGRQYGYTFGSGTRLTVV.

This chain's CDR3 is CASSAGEGGTTNIQYF. The CDR3 nucleotides are TGTGCCAGCAGCGCGGGGGAGGGGGGCACGACGAACATTCAGTACTTC. The chain couples TRBV9 to TRBJ2-4; possibly TRBD2 for D (7 bases). V lost 3 bases to trimming and J lost 7 bases, with 20 bases between them. CDR3 size: 16 residues. Germline assignment: CDR1 SGDLS and CDR2 YYNGEE.

The CDR3 DNA sequence: TGCGCCAGCAGCTCTGGACTAGCGGGCGACAATGAGCAGTTCTTC. It translates to CASSSGLAGDNEQFF. The chain joins TRBV5-1 to TRBJ2-1, with 11 nucleotides matching TRBD2. With V trimmed by 3 bases and J by 5 bases, 4 bases remained unmatched. The CDR3 totals 15 residues. Germline CDR1 and CDR2: SGHRS and YFSETQ.

This chain links TRBV6-6 with TRBJ1-5; D is undetermined. The germline gives CDR1 MNHNY, CDR2 SVGAGI (reference sequence). Trimming cost V 6 bases and J 2 bases, with 11 bases left between them. The CDR3 loop spans 14 amino acids. CDR3 DNA: TGTGCCAGCAGCAGTCCCGTGGGCAATCAGCCCCAGCATTTT. Translation gives CASSSPVGNQPQHF.

V is TRBV5-6 and J is TRBJ2-7, with 12 bases that match TRBD2. Per the germline V gene, CDR1 is SGHDT and CDR2 is YYEEEE. The CDR3 loop spans 15 amino acids. The ends lost 4 bases at V and 6 bases at J; junction bases unmatched: 8. The CDR3 bases are TGTGCCAGCAGCAGTCCTACTAGCGGGGGGCTCGAGCAGTACTTC. It yields the protein CASSSPTSGGLEQYF.

This rearrangement joins TRBV7-9 to TRBJ2-5; D is possibly TRBD1 (6 bases). The CDR3 runs 15 residues. Trimming pared 4 bases from V and 1 base from J, leaving 13 bases between. CDR1 and CDR2 (germline): SEHNR, FQNEAQ (reference sequence). DNA for the CDR3: TGTGCCAGCAGCTCCACAGGGACCCCCCAAGAGACCCAGTACTTC. Translation gives CASSSTGTPQETQYF.

The chain uses TRBV6-5 and TRBJ2-3; 12 nucleotides line up with TRBD1. Germline CDR1 and CDR2: MNHEY and SVGAGI. The V and J ends lost 7 bases and 7 bases, in that order; junction bases with no gene match: 9. CDR3 length: 15 amino acids. The CDR3 loop is CASTPPGQGANTQYF. In DNA form, the CDR3 reads TGTGCCAGCACTCCACCGGGACAGGGGGCAAATACGCAGTATTTT.

The rearrangement links TRBV7-2 to TRBJ1-5; D gene uncertain. Trimming left V 3 bases short and J 0 bases short, with 6 bases between. Germline V gene sequence: CDR1 SGHTA, CDR2 FQGNSA. CDR3 length equals 14 residues. The CDR3 coding sequence is TGTGCCAGCAGCTTCACTCCTAGCAATCAGCCCCAGCATTTT. This codes for CASSFTPSNQPQHF.

V gene TRBV2 combines with J gene TRBJ2-1; 9 bases are a match to TRBD2. Germline assignment: CDR1 SNHLY and CDR2 FYNNEI. This CDR3 has 14 amino acids. The trim removed 3 bases at V and 9 bases at J, leaving 6 bases unmatched. The CDR3 sequence: CASSEAGGRSEQFF. CDR3 sequence (DNA): TGTGCCAGCAGTGAGGCGGGAGGGCGAAGTGAGCAGTTCTTC.

This clone was found a few times. The chain is built from TRBV7-9 and TRBJ2-7, with a possible D match to TRBD1 (5 bases). Germline V gene sequence: CDR1 SEHNR, CDR2 FQNEAQ (reference sequence). The CDR3 is made up of 16 amino acids. V was shortened by 2 bases and J by 0 bases, with 14 bases between the two germline ends. CDR3 protein: CASSLSGPFSSYEQYF. The CDR3 DNA sequence: TGTGCCAGCAGCTTATCAGGGCCTTTCTCCTCCTACGAGCAGTACTTC. The full variable domain, with the rest looked up from reference TRBV7-9 and TRBJ2-7, is DTGVSQNPRHKITKRGQNVTFRCDPISEHNRLYWYRQTLGQGPEFLTYFQNEAQLEKSRLLSDRFSAERPKGSFSTLEIQRTEQGDSAMYLCASSLSGPFSSYEQYFGPGTRLTVT.

The chain links TRBV7-2 to TRBJ1-1; 8 bases line up with TRBD1. This CDR3 is 14 amino acids long. The V gene's germline CDR1 is SGHTA and CDR2 FQGNSA. J was trimmed by 3 bases and V by 3 bases; bases with no gene match: 3. The chain's CDR3 is CASSFGTGHTEAFF. The CDR3 nucleotides are TGTGCCAGCAGCTTCGGGACAGGCCACACTGAAGCTTTCTTT. Combining the CDR3 with reference TRBV7-2 and TRBJ1-1 gives the whole variable domain GAGVSQSPSNKVTEKGKDVELRCDPISGHTALYWYRQSLGQGLEFLIYFQGNSAPDKSGLPSDRFSAERTGGSVSTLTIQRTQQEDSAVYLCASSFGTGHTEAFFGQGTRLTVV.

Note on this clone: The sample holds other DNA sequences that translate to the same CDR3. The J gene is TRBJ2-5, the V gene TRBV7-9, with a possible D match to TRBD1 (6 bases). Trimming stripped 6 bases from V and 5 bases from J, with 13 bases between. The CDR3 sequence is 13 residues long. The V gene's germline CDR1 is SEHNR and CDR2 FQNEAQ (reference sequence). CDR3 DNA sequence: TGTGCCAGCAGTCCAGGGGTACGGGAGACCCAGTACTTC. Translating it yields CASSPGVRETQYF.

V usage is TRBV29-1 and J usage is TRBJ2-1, with TRBD2 identical over 9 bases. CDR3 length: 16 amino acids. CDR1 and CDR2 from the germline V gene are SQVTM and ANQGSEA. The V segment lost 4 bases and the J segment 4 bases; nucleotides outside the gene matches: 11. The CDR3 bases are TGCAGCGTTGGCTCCAGCGGGGGGTTGTCTTACAATGAGCAGTTCTTC. It specifies CSVGSSGGLSYNEQFF.

The sample holds a few counts of this clone. V gene TRBV28 combines with J gene TRBJ2-7; D gene unclear. The CDR3 has 13 amino acids. Germline V lookup: CDR1 MDHEN, CDR2 SYDVKM. V was pared by 3 bases and J by 5 bases, with 11 bases between. The CDR3 loop reads CASSFGASNEQYF. CDR3 DNA: TGTGCCAGCAGTTTTGGAGCTTCCAACGAGCAGTACTTC.

The genes are TRBV30 and TRBJ1-5; 9 nucleotides agree with TRBD1. The V gene's germline CDR1 is GTSNPN and CDR2 SVGIG (reference sequence). The CDR3 loop spans 16 amino acids. The V gene end was trimmed by 0 bases and the J gene end by 6 bases; junction bases not matched to a gene: 9. The CDR3, as DNA: TGTGCCTGGAGTGTACAGCCCACAGGGGGCAGTCAGCCCCAGCATTTT. It specifies CAWSVQPTGGSQPQHF.

This clone was observed a handful of times. This sequence joins TRBV7-3 and TRBJ2-6; 7 bases align to TRBD1. CDR3 length: 17 residues. V was clipped by 5 bases and J by 4 bases; unmatched bases: 11. Germline lookup yields CDR1 SGHTA and CDR2 FQGTGA. CDR3 nucleotide sequence: TGTGCCAGCAGCGTGACAGGGTCCCTCGGGGGGGCCAACGTCCTGACTTTC. It translates to CASSVTGSLGGANVLTF.

This rearrangement joins TRBV7-9 to TRBJ2-2, with TRBD1 matching 8 bases. V was clipped by 5 bases and J by 7 bases; unmatched bases: 18. The CDR3 spans 18 residues. CDR1 and CDR2 (germline): SEHNR, FQNEAQ (reference sequence). The CDR3: CASSSPHGGQGERGELFF. CDR3 sequence (DNA): TGTGCCAGCAGCAGTCCTCATGGTGGACAGGGAGAACGCGGGGAGCTGTTTTTT.

This sequence joins TRBV5-4 and TRBJ1-1, with 8 bases lining up with TRBD1. V was clipped by 2 bases and J by 10 bases; unmatched bases: 10. The CDR3 runs 14 residues. The germline gives CDR1 SGHNT, CDR2 YYREEE (reference sequence). The CDR3 nucleotides read TGTGCCAGCAGCTTCGACAGGGGTAGTTTCGCAGCTTTCTTT. Translating it yields CASSFDRGSFAAFF.

The chain joins TRBV5-6 to TRBJ2-5; TRBD1 is a possible D gene (6 bases). Germline values: CDR1 SGHDT, CDR2 YYEEEE. The CDR3 is 13 amino acids. V was trimmed by 5 bases and J by 3 bases, leaving 11 bases between them. The CDR3 coding sequence is TGTGCCAGCAGACGGGACACCGAAGAGACCCAGTACTTC. Translating it yields CASRRDTEETQYF.

V usage is TRBV19 and J usage is TRBJ2-7; D perhaps matches TRBD1 (5 bases). The ends were cut back, 5 bases at V and 3 bases at J, with 14 bases in the middle. Per the germline V gene, CDR1 is LNHDA and CDR2 is SQIVND (reference sequence). The CDR3 contains 14 residues. The CDR3 region has the DNA TGTGCCAGTAGTCCGCCGGGTCAGGGCTACGAGCAGTACTTC. Translation: CASSPPGQGYEQYF.

The chain combines TRBV11-2 with TRBJ1-5; D unresolved. The CDR3 is 13 residues long. Trimming removed 3 bases from V and 4 bases from J, with 7 bases in between. Looked up from germline, CDR1 is SGHAT and CDR2 is FQNNGV. The CDR3 region is CASSLGRNQPQHF. The CDR3 region has the DNA TGTGCCAGCAGCTTGGGCCGTAATCAGCCCCAGCATTTT. The entire variable domain, with the rest obtained from reference TRBV11-2 and TRBJ1-5, is as follows: EAGVAQSPRYKIIEKRQSVAFWCNPISGHATLYWYQQILGQGPKLLIQFQNNGVVDDSQLPKDRFSAERLKGVDSTLKIQPAKLEDSAVYLCASSLGRNQPQHFGDGTRLSIL.

This clone appeared a few times. The gene calls are TRBV5-1 and TRBJ1-1, with 10 positions matching TRBD1. J gave up 4 bases and V 4 bases, and 4 bases lay outside the gene matches. The CDR3 totals 14 residues. Looked up from germline, CDR1 is SGHRS and CDR2 is YFSETQ. This CDR3 reads CASSRDRGGTEAFF. CDR3 in DNA: TGCGCCAGCAGCCGGGACAGGGGAGGCACTGAAGCTTTCTTT.

The chain has TRBV5-1 and TRBJ1-2; D might be TRBD1 (5 bases). Germline CDR1 and CDR2: SGHRS and YFSETQ. The CDR3 has 14 amino acids. The V end lost 0 bases, the J end lost 3 bases, and 9 bases lay between the germline ends. Here the CDR3 reads CASSLGPGDYGYTF. CDR3 in DNA: TGCGCCAGCAGCTTGGGTCCGGGGGACTATGGCTACACCTTC.

The rearrangement links TRBV7-3 to TRBJ2-3; 8 bases align to TRBD1. The CDR3 has 14 amino acids. Germline CDR1 reads SGHTA; CDR2 reads FQGTGA. After removal of 5 bases from V and 8 bases from J, the junction contained 9 bases not matched to a gene. CDR3 in amino acids: CASSPGQALRTQYF. The CDR3 nucleotides are TGTGCCAGCAGCCCGGGACAGGCACTACGTACGCAGTATTTT. The full variable domain, rest sourced from reference TRBV7-3 and TRBJ2-3, is GAGVSQTPSNKVTEKGKYVELRCDPISGHTALYWYRQSLGQGPEFLIYFQGTGAADDSGLPNDRFFAVRPEGSVSTLKIQRTERGDSAVYLCASSPGQALRTQYFGPGTRLTVL.

The table lists this clone with a few counts. The chain's CDR3 is CASTKGAEETQYF. The CDR3 region has the DNA TGTGCCAGCACCAAAGGCGCGGAAGAGACCCAGTACTTC. The V and J genes are TRBV25-1 and TRBJ2-5, with no clear D. The CDR3 runs 13 residues. Germline loops: CDR1 MGHDK, CDR2 SYGVNS. V was clipped by 7 bases and J by 3 bases, with 12 bases between them. The complete variable domain, with remaining parts taken from reference TRBV25-1 and TRBJ2-5, reads EADIYQTPRYLVIGTGKKITLECSQTMGHDKMYWYQQDPGMELHLIHYSYGVNSTEKGDLSSESTVSRIRTEHFPLTLESARPSHTSQYLCASTKGAEETQYFGPGTRLLVL.

The V call is TRBV27, the J call TRBJ2-7; 8 bases are a match to TRBD1. V lost 3 bases and J lost 4; bases outside the gene matches: 8. The CDR3 consists of 15 residues. Germline values: CDR1 MNHEY, CDR2 SMNVEV (reference sequence). CDR3 nucleotide sequence: TGTGCCAGCAGTTTGAGGGCCAGGGGGCTGTACGAGCAGTACTTC. It specifies CASSLRARGLYEQYF.

The V gene is TRBV7-2, the J gene TRBJ2-1; the match to TRBD1 covers 7 bases. There are 12 residues in the CDR3. V gave up 3 bases and J gave up 10 bases; unmatched junction bases: 3. Germline lookup yields CDR1 SGHTA and CDR2 FQGNSA. The CDR3 protein is CASSFTGVEQFF. As DNA, the CDR3 is TGTGCCAGCAGCTTCACAGGGGTAGAGCAGTTCTTC.

The chain uses TRBV15 and TRBJ2-2; the match to TRBD1 covers 9 bases. CDR1 and CDR2 (germline): LNHNV, YYDKDF (reference sequence). The CDR3 length is 16 residues. V shed 2 bases, J shed 7 bases, and the junction held 8 bases outside the gene matches. The CDR3 sequence: CATSRTDRGYDGELFF. CDR3 bases: TGTGCCACCAGCAGAACGGACAGGGGTTACGACGGGGAGCTGTTTTTT.